This T cell receptor beta chain was identified during a study of blood T cell repertoires in COVID-19. Germline V gene data show CDR1 as SGHAT and CDR2 as FQNNGV. V lost 2 bases and J lost 4, with 11 bases in between. The CDR3 is 15 residues long. Profiled with immunoSEQ multiplex PCR; TCRdb holds only in-frame clones, not every one. The data hold 84,000 or so clones, with 75% to 85% observed a single time. This TCR was sampled from a woman at least 80 years old with acute or convalescent COVID-19. This sequence joins TRBV11-2 and TRBJ2-2; D perhaps matches TRBD2 (5 bases). The specimen sequenced was peripheral blood. In nucleotides, the CDR3 is TGTGCCAGCAGCTTATATAGCGTGGGCACCGGGGAGCTGTTTTTT. It specifies CASSLYSVGTGELFF.